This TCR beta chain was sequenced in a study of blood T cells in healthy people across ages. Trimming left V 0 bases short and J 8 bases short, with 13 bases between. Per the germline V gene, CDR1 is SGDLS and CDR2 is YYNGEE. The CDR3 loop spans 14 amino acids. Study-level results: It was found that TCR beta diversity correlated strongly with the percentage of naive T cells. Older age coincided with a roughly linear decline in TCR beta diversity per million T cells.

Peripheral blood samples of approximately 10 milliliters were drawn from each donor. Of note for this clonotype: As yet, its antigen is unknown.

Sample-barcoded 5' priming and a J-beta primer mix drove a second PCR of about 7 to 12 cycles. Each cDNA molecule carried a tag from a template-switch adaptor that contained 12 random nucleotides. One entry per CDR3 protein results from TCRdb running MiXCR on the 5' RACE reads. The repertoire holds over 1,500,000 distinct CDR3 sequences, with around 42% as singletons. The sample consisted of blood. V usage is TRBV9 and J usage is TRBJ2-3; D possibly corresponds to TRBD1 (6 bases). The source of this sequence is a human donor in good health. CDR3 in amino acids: CASSVEGVQGTQYF. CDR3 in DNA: TGTGCCAGCAGCGTAGAGGGGGTTCAGGGTACGCAGTATTTT.